This TCR beta chain was found in a study of cytomegalovirus exposure and HLA in healthy donors. General observations from the study: High sensitivity and specificity were reportedly achieved when the classifier diagnosed cytomegalovirus status. A missense variant in DCLRE1C was later tied to TCR beta V- and J-gene trimming. Among the sequence variants, a highly shared cluster was likely an artifact of sequencing.

Germline V lookup: CDR1 KGHSY, CDR2 FQNENV. The CDR3 sequence is 12 residues long. V was pared by 1 base and J by 8 bases, with 8 bases between. A remark on this clone: Its antigen is unknown.

PCR primers comprised 60 Vbeta and 13 Jbeta primers. Only in-frame clones appear in the TCRdb table, and some are missing; sequencing was by immunoSEQ multiplex PCR. The ten most abundant clones cover 0.79% of a sample with 180,000 or so clones. Sequencing was carried out using PBMCs. The sequence derives from a woman aged 18 to 35 in good health and CMV-seropositive. The chain joins TRBV16 to TRBJ1-1; D is unresolved. DNA of the CDR3: TGTGCCAGCAGCCAATTGGCTAGAGAAGCTTTCTTT. Protein sequence: CASSQLAREAFF.